This TCR beta chain was found in a study of radiation and T cells in renal cell carcinoma (dated by TCRdb to about 2020). Background on the whole study: In total, approximately 53 samples, comprising roughly 25 tumors and 27 peripheral blood samples, were subjected to TCR beta sequencing. The final blood draw was performed at 4 weeks after radiation, at the same time as nephrectomy. Across all 53 samples, several million unique CDR3 nucleotide sequences encoding 2,658,974 unique CDR3 amino acid sequences were identified.

To note about this clone: Its antigen is unknown. No per-base quality is available; no much larger clone lies one base away.

The sample's time point label, decoded: blood 4 weeks post-SBRT, at nephrectomy. Sample treatment or condition, as interpreted from the label and publication: 15 Gy SBRT to primary tumor, nephrectomy 4 weeks later. The samples were drawn from a clinical trial, where primary renal cell carcinomas were treated with 15 Gy of stereotactic body radiation therapy and then removed by nephrectomy 4 weeks afterward. To track tumor-enriched clonotypes, serial peripheral blood was sampled from radiation-treated patients at baseline and at 2 weeks and 4 weeks after SBRT. All patients had renal cell carcinoma with clear cell pathology. The QIAamp DNA Blood Mini Kit (Qiagen) was used to prepare genomic DNA for TCR sequencing. The analyses included just those samples that passed every quality control check. There are 15 amino acids in the CDR3, from cysteine to phenylalanine inclusive. The retained sequence is limited to the CDR3, 45 bases, with the frame set at the first base. Between the V and J ends, shortened by 5 bases and 2 bases respectively, the junction contains 13 bases. Sequences SGHTA (CDR1) and FQGNSA (CDR2) are obtained from the germline V gene.

The research as a whole found: In blood, the top tumor clonotypes increased between baseline and 2 weeks post-radiation and then shrank by 4 weeks, which suggests that tumor-resident clones expanded only transiently. Changes in the blood repertoire were not tracked past 4 weeks after treatment. With a single-armed trial design, the study had no way to address how radiation dose or scheduling affects the TCR repertoire. Because no pretreatment tumor biopsies were available, whether clonotypes were present in the tumor at baseline could not be determined.

TCR beta libraries were generated from genomic DNA with the immunoSEQ kit, following the manufacturer's recommendations. Library preparation used a first multiplex PCR with proprietary primers, then a second PCR adding unique barcodes, with bead cleanups after each round. Each sample batch included a kit-provided positive control reaction and a negative control reaction. The final libraries underwent checking on an Agilent 4200 TapeStation D1000 ScreenTape, volumetric pooling, and quantification by qPCR. An Illumina NextSeq500 fitted with a MidOutput 150-cycle cartridge performed the sequencing, running 156 Read1 cycles and 15 Index1 cycles with the kit's custom primers. The pooled library was loaded at roughly 1 pM, with a roughly 21% PhiX control spiked in. As for how the authors treated the data: Vendor-processed data were analyzed in R, and a clonotype was defined as all T cells sharing the same CDR3 nucleotide sequence. For clone abundance analyses, frequencies were normalized to the 10,000 most abundant clones per sample. Public T cell clones, which averaged fewer than five per sample, were excluded before analysis. Tumor-enriched clonotypes and baseline blood-enriched clonotypes were defined as those with an abundance difference of at least 32-fold between compartments. Clonotypes expanded or contracted between blood time points were identified with a beta-binomial differential abundance model. Tumor-blood repertoire similarity was measured with the Baroni-Urbani and Buser coefficient, and groups were compared using two-tailed Wilcoxon tests in R. The clones in this table, taken by TCRdb from immuneACCESS, are in-frame only. Not every clone is retained; where verified, under half of the shortfall comes from an unresolved V gene, and the cause of the rest is unknown. V, J and clone size were drawn from that table, and D and trimming were deduced from the DNA. Recorded for this sample are roughly 45,000 clones; roughly four fifths of them occurred a single time. Together, the top ten hold 25% to 30% of the sample.

The sequence was collected from a woman between 70 and 85 years old with renal cell carcinoma. The source was blood, collected from a patient whose treatment included radiotherapy and nephrectomy. The rearrangement combines TRBV7-2 with TRBJ1-5, and possibly TRBD1, on 5 matching bases. The DNA sequence is as follows: TGTGCCAGCAGCAGGGGCCTCCGGGGCAATCAGCCCCAGCATTTT. It is translated as CASSRGLRGNQPQHF.